This TCR beta chain was identified in a study of blood T cell repertoires in COVID-19. With 3 bases removed from V and 3 bases from J, the gap between germline ends came to 3 bases. The CDR3 loop spans 12 amino acids. Per the germline V gene, CDR1 is SGHAT and CDR2 is FQNNGV. Donors were grouped by their self-reported clinical history. Before being deemed recovered, Cohort 3 donors had two negative PCRs, clearance, or symptom resolution. This clone was seen a few times. Clones were sequenced by immunoSEQ multiplex PCR, and TCRdb holds only the in-frame ones, with some missing. The table has over 250,000 clones, 88% seen once.

J is TRBJ1-5 and V is TRBV11-2; no reliable D call. This TCR came from a woman aged 25-40 years who had recovered from COVID-19. What was sequenced was PBMCs or T cells enriched from blood (not recorded which). The CDR3 loop is CASSFHNQPQHF. CDR3 in DNA: TGTGCCAGCAGCTTCCACAATCAGCCCCAGCATTTT.